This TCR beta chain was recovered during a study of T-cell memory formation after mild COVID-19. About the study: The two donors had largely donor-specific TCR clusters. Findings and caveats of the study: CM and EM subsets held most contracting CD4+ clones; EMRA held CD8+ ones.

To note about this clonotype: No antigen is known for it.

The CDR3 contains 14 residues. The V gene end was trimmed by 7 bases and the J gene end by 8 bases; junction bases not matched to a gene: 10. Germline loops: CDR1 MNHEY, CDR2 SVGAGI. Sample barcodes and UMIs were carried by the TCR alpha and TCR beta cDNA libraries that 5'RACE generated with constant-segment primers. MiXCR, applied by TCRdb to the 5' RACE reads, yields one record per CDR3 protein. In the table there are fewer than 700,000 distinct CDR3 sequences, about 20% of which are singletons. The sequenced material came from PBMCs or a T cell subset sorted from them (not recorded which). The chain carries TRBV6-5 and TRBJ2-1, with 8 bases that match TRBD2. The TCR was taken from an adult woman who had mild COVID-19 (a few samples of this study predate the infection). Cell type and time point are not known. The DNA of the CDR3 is TGTGCCAGCACCCCCGGGACTAGTAGGCATGAGCAGTTCTTC. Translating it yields CASTPGTSRHEQFF.